Listed here are 17 T cell receptor beta chains from one sample, sequenced in a study of T-cell memory formation after mild COVID-19. TCRdb processed the 5' RACE reads anew with MiXCR; each CDR3 protein has one entry. This sample has some 150,000 distinct CDR3 sequences, with 6% to 7% found just once. The sequenced sample was PBMCs or a T cell subset sorted from them (not recorded which). These receptors originate from an adult woman who had mild COVID-19 (a few samples of this study predate the infection). Cell type and time point are not known.

Ten or more counts support this clonotype. This chain connects TRBV6-5 to TRBJ2-3; a weak D match, TRBD1 (5 bases). Trimming left V 4 bases short and J 0 bases short, with 20 bases between. The CDR3 runs 18 residues. Germline CDR1 MNHEY, CDR2 SVGAGI. The CDR3 DNA reads as TGTGCCAGCAGTTTTGCCGATCCCCGACAGTTGAGCACAGATACGCAGTATTTT. Residues: CASSFADPRQLSTDTQYF.

The rearrangement joins TRBV18 to TRBJ2-4; D gene ambiguous. V was cut by 5 bases and J by 2 bases, with 7 bases left in between. This CDR3 is built from 13 residues. CDR1 is KGHSH and CDR2 is LQKENI in the germline V gene. The CDR3 region is CASSEDSKNIQYF. The CDR3 DNA sequence: TGTGCCAGCTCAGAGGATTCCAAAAACATTCAGTACTTC.

This chain connects TRBV10-3 to TRBJ1-3, with 9 bases fitting TRBD1. The ends lost 3 bases at V and 0 bases at J; junction bases unmatched: 6. Germline CDR1 is ENHRY and CDR2 is SYGVKD. This CDR3 has 17 amino acids. The CDR3 loop is CAISDPTGGISGNTIYF. The CDR3 nucleotides read TGTGCCATCAGTGACCCGACAGGGGGGATCTCTGGAAACACCATATATTTT.

This clonotype was seen repeatedly, ten times or more. The V gene is TRBV7-8, the J gene TRBJ2-3; 7 nucleotides agree with TRBD2. The germline V gene has CDR1 SGHVS and CDR2 FQNEAQ. The CDR3 loop spans 16 amino acids. The J segment lost 2 bases and the V segment lost 0 bases, leaving 5 bases of the junction unmatched. CDR3 amino acids: CASSLAPRGVTDTQYF. CDR3 sequence (DNA): TGTGCCAGCAGCTTAGCGCCCCGGGGGGTCACAGATACGCAGTATTTT.

This clonotype was detected only a few times. The chain links TRBV29-1 to TRBJ1-2; no clear D. Trimming left V 4 bases short and J 5 bases short, with 8 bases between. CDR3 size: 11 residues. Germline loops: CDR1 SQVTM, CDR2 ANQGSEA. The CDR3 sequence is CSVGEEYGYTF. Here the CDR3 DNA reads TGCAGCGTTGGCGAGGAGTATGGCTACACCTTC.

This clonotype was detected only a few times. This sequence joins TRBV4-3 and TRBJ2-1; weak D call: TRBD2 (6 bases). CDR3 length: 16 amino acids. Germline-derived CDR1 and CDR2 are LGHNA and YSLEER. The V end was cut by 1 base, the J end by 0 bases, with 10 bases between. Here the CDR3 DNA reads TGCGCCAGCAGCCAAGGGTTAGCGGACTCCTACAATGAGCAGTTCTTC. This sequence encodes CASSQGLADSYNEQFF.

This clonotype was seen a handful of times. This sequence joins TRBV9 and TRBJ2-5; TRBD1 matches at 9 bases. Per germline, CDR1 SGDLS and CDR2 YYNGEE. The CDR3 runs to 14 residues. Trimming removed 4 bases from V and 7 bases from J; junction bases left unmatched: 8. The CDR3 nucleotides are TGTGCCAGCAGCTCTTGGACAGGGGACGGGACCCAGTACTTC. Its translation is CASSSWTGDGTQYF.

At least ten counts were recorded for this clonotype. V and J are TRBV14 and TRBJ2-3; no reliable D call. Germline assignment: CDR1 SGHDN and CDR2 FVKESK. Trimming took off 4 bases at V and 5 bases at J, with 10 bases between the two ends. This CDR3 region has 13 residues. The CDR3 protein is CASSRDWGDTQYF. CDR3 DNA: TGTGCCAGCAGCCGAGACTGGGGAGATACGCAGTATTTT.

V is TRBV20-1 and J is TRBJ2-3; 7 bases align to TRBD2. J gave up 1 base and V 0 bases, and 1 base lay outside the gene matches. Germline V gives CDR1 DFQATT, CDR2 SNEGSKA (reference sequence). This CDR3 comprises 14 residues. The CDR3 DNA follows: TGCAGTGCTAGAGATGGGGGGGGCACAGATACGCAGTATTTT. The encoded protein is CSARDGGGTDTQYF.

The chain uses TRBV11-2 and TRBJ1-2; no clear D. The germline gives CDR1 SGHAT, CDR2 FQNNGV. Trimming left V 0 bases short and J 8 bases short, with 10 bases between. This CDR3 spans 13 amino acids. CDR3: CASSLDIDVGYTF. The DNA of the CDR3 is TGTGCCAGCAGCTTAGATATCGACGTGGGCTACACCTTC.

This clonotype was counted many times. The chain is built from TRBV6-5 and TRBJ1-1; 8 bases are a match to TRBD1. The CDR3 loop spans 16 amino acids. Trimming at V came to 0 bases and at J to 1 base, leaving 4 bases not matched to a gene. Germline V gene data show CDR1 as MNHEY and CDR2 as SVGAGI. In DNA, the CDR3 is TGTGCCAGCAGTTACTCTACCGGGACAGGGAACACTGAAGCTTTCTTT. This codes for CASSYSTGTGNTEAFF.

The table lists this clonotype with many counts. The DNA of the CDR3 is TGTGCCAGCAGCTTAGTTATGTTCGGACTTAATGAGCAGTTCTTC. Amino acids: CASSLVMFGLNEQFF. The V gene is TRBV7-9, the J gene TRBJ2-1, with a possible D match to TRBD2 (5 bases). The V end lost 1 base, the J end lost 7 bases, and 14 bases lay between the germline ends. Germline CDR1 SEHNR, CDR2 FQNEAQ (reference sequence). This CDR3 has 15 amino acids. Looking up the rest from reference TRBV7-9 and TRBJ2-1 gives the full variable domain: DTGVSQNPRHKITKRGQNVTFRCDPISEHNRLYWYRQTLGQGPEFLTYFQNEAQLEKSRLLSDRFSAERPKGSFSTLEIQRTEQGDSAMYLCASSLVMFGLNEQFFGPGTRLTVL.

This clonotype was recorded many times. J is TRBJ2-1 and V is TRBV29-1, with 7 bases lining up with TRBD1. Germline V lookup: CDR1 SQVTM, CDR2 ANQGSEA. V gave up 8 bases and J gave up 9 bases; unmatched junction bases: 19. The CDR3 is 15 residues long. This chain's CDR3 is CSSKWGQPTIGEQFF. Written as DNA, the CDR3 is TGCAGCTCAAAATGGGGACAGCCCACGATTGGTGAGCAGTTCTTC.

This clonotype came up many times. The rearrangement links TRBV14 to TRBJ1-1, with D unclear. This CDR3 spans 15 amino acids. Per germline, CDR1 SGHDN and CDR2 FVKESK. The V gene lost 4 bases and the J gene lost 4 bases, with 16 bases spanning the gap. The CDR3 is CASSRILGGVTEAFF. The DNA of the CDR3 is TGTGCCAGCAGCCGGATATTAGGTGGGGTCACTGAAGCTTTCTTT.

This clonotype was seen repeatedly, ten times or more. The rearrangement joins TRBV29-1 to TRBJ2-7; 9 bases match TRBD2. In germline, CDR1 is SQVTM, CDR2 ANQGSEA. This CDR3 region has 14 residues. V shed 6 bases, J shed 0 bases, and the junction held 6 bases outside the gene matches. CDR3: CSVYTSGSSYEQYF. The CDR3 nucleotides read TGCAGCGTCTACACTAGCGGGTCCTCCTACGAGCAGTACTTC.

This clonotype has a handful of counts. V and J are TRBV4-1 and TRBJ2-2, with no clear D. Germline V gene data show CDR1 as MGHRA and CDR2 as YSYEKL. Trimming shortened V by 2 bases and J by 1 base, and 14 bases separated the two germline ends. CDR3 size: 17 residues. The CDR3 bases are TGCGCCAGCAGCCAACCCCCGGCTCAAAGGAACACCGGGGAGCTGTTTTTT. Its protein product is CASSQPPAQRNTGELFF.

The CDR3 bases are TGTGCCAGCAGTTCCCGACTAGCGGAAACCACAGATACGCAGTATTTT. Its translation is CASSSRLAETTDTQYF. The chain couples TRBV6-5 to TRBJ2-3; TRBD2 matches at 9 bases. The trim removed 4 bases at V and 2 bases at J, leaving 7 bases unmatched. This CDR3 comprises 16 residues. Germline V lookup: CDR1 MNHEY, CDR2 SVGAGI.